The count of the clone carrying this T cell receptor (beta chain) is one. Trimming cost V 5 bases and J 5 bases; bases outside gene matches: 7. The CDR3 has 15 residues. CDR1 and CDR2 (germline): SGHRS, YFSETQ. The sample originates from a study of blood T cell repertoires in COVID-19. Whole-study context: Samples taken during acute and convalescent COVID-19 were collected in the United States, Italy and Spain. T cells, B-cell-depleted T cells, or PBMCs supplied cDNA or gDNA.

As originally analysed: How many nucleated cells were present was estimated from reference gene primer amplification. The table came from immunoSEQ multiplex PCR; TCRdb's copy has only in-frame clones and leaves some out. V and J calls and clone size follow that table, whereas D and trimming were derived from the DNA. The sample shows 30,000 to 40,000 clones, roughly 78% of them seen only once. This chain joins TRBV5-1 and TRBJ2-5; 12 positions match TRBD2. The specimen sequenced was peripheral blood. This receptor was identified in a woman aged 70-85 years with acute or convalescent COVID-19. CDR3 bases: TGCGCCAGCAGGACCGGACTAGCGGGGAGCGAGACCCAGTACTTC. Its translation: CASRTGLAGSETQYF.